This T cell receptor beta chain emerged from a study of cytomegalovirus exposure and HLA in healthy donors. This clone appeared a single time. Antigen: not known. The PCR used 60 Vbeta and 13 Jbeta primers. Here immunoSEQ multiplex PCR was the method, and the copy in TCRdb shows in-frame clones only, minus some. The data hold approximately 85,000 clones, with around 80% observed a single time. Though nominally healthy at sampling, donors likely had unrecorded immune exposures. Study results and caveats: Compared with the roughly 700-donor mean, an Asian-associated ancestry cluster reportedly had fewer N-insertions, according to a later analysis. A list of approximately 150 TCR beta chains associated with cytomegalovirus was given. For TCR beta chains, V- and J-gene trimming was later linked to a missense DCLRE1C variant.

The receptor was derived from a man aged 25-45 years in good health and CMV-seronegative. Material for sequencing was PBMCs.

CDR3 DNA: TGTGCCAGCAGTTCTCCCGGGACTAGCACAGATACGCAGTATTTT. It encodes CASSSPGTSTDTQYF. V gene TRBV2 combines with J gene TRBJ2-3; perhaps TRBD2 as D (6 bases). The CDR3 extends over 15 amino acids. Germline loops: CDR1 SNHLY, CDR2 FYNNEI. V was trimmed by 5 bases and J by 0 bases, leaving 12 bases between them.